This T cell receptor (beta chain) originates from a study of human T cells and chemical hapten exposure. The wider study: Small pooled library volume differences mainly caused per-sample TCR yield variation. Study-wide findings and caveats: TCRs above 1 in 1000 frequency did not change with DPC sensitization.

The time point is: healthy volunteer bleed at 2 weeks. Extraction of total RNA was performed on unfractionated whole blood. Trimming removed 0 bases at V and 4 bases at J, with 15 bases between. Germline values: CDR1 KGHSY, CDR2 FQNENV. The CDR3 covers 16 residues. This clonotype came up a few times. Its target is not known. The library tagged individual cDNA molecules with unique molecular identifiers. Source study methods: Counts of TCRs in each sample centred on a median of around 96,000 and extended from approximately 20,000 to 700,000. TCRdb used MiXCR to reprocess the RACE reads, holding one entry per CDR3 protein. The V and J calls reflect TCRdb's pipeline rather than the authors' work. The sample lists about 50,000 distinct CDR3 sequences, roughly 4% occurring once.

The chain has TRBV16 and TRBJ1-2; tentatively, D is TRBD1 (5 bases). The sample taken for sequencing was whole blood. This TCR came from a female donor in good health. Some clones in this sample may be carry-over from other donors' samples. The CDR3 loop reads CASSQSQQGVSYGYTF. CDR3 DNA: TGTGCCAGCAGCCAATCCCAGCAGGGAGTTTCCTATGGCTACACCTTC.